These 26 T cell receptor beta chains share one sample of origin, sequenced in a study of CD8 T cells in ankylosing spondylitis. MiXCR, run by TCRdb on the 5' RACE reads, gives a single entry per CDR3 protein. The sample shows 250,000 to 300,000 distinct CDR3 sequences, 15% to 20% of them seen only once. The material sequenced was blood, either unsorted or a sorted T cell fraction (not recorded which). Receptor source: a male donor with ankylosing spondylitis or in good health (not recorded which).

This clonotype was recorded a few times. V usage is TRBV20-1 and J usage is TRBJ1-5; D gene ambiguous. The V and J ends lost 6 bases and 3 bases respectively, with 15 bases between them. CDR1 is DFQATT and CDR2 is SNEGSKA in the germline V gene (reference sequence). There are 14 residues in the CDR3. CDR3 coding DNA: TGCAGTGCAAACAAGGACGGTGACAATCAGCCCCAGCATTTT. Protein: CSANKDGDNQPQHF.

The rearrangement joins TRBV7-8 to TRBJ2-4, with 8 bases fitting TRBD2. The germline gives CDR1 SGHVS, CDR2 FQNEAQ. The V and J ends lost 4 bases and 5 bases, in that order; junction bases with no gene match: 4. This CDR3 is 14 amino acids long. In nucleotides, the CDR3 is TGTGCCAGCAGCTATCGGGGGGGACAAAACATTCAGTACTTC. It specifies CASSYRGGQNIQYF.

The V call is TRBV3-1, the J call TRBJ2-7; 11 nucleotides line up with TRBD2. The CDR3 totals 24 residues. Germline assignment: CDR1 LGHDT and CDR2 YNNKEL (reference sequence). The CDR3 DNA reads TGTGCCAGCAGCAAAGAGGGAACTCCAACTCTGTCCGGGACTAGCGGTTCTAGCTCCTACGAGCAGTACGTC. Residues: CASSKEGTPTLSGTSGSSSYEQYV.

This rearrangement joins TRBV28 to TRBJ2-7; 8 nucleotides agree with TRBD1. V lost 1 base to trimming and J lost 2 bases; unmatched junction nucleotides: 1. The CDR3 runs to 14 residues. The germline gives CDR1 MDHEN, CDR2 SYDVKM. CDR3 in amino acids: CASSLSDRAYEQYV. The CDR3 DNA follows: TGTGCCAGCAGTTTATCGGACAGGGCCTACGAGCAGTACGTC.

J is TRBJ1-1 and V is TRBV5-1, with D tentatively TRBD1 (6 bases). CDR1 is SGHRS, CDR2 YFSETQ, per germline. The V gene lost 2 bases and the J gene lost 4 bases, with 15 bases spanning the gap. The CDR3 has 15 amino acids. In nucleotides, the CDR3 is TGCGCCAGCAGCTTTGAAACAGGGTCAGGCACTGAAGCTTTCTTT. Its protein product is CASSFETGSGTEAFF.

J is TRBJ1-1 and V is TRBV5-1; D is possibly TRBD1 (5 bases). The CDR3 is 15 residues long. V was cut by 0 bases and J by 1 base, with 10 bases left in between. The V gene's germline CDR1 is SGHRS and CDR2 YFSETQ. CDR3 in DNA: TGCGCCAGCAGCTTGGCGGCAGGGTGGAACACTGAAGCTTTCTTT. It is translated as CASSLAAGWNTEAFF.

V gene TRBV2 combines with J gene TRBJ1-5, with D possibly being TRBD1 (6 bases). CDR1 is SNHLY, CDR2 FYNNEI, per germline. This CDR3 contains 15 residues. Trimming pared 8 bases from V and 0 bases from J, leaving 14 bases between. The CDR3 nucleotides read TGTGCCAGCCGCGCTGGACAGTATAGCAATCAGCCCCAGCATTTT. As protein: CASRAGQYSNQPQHF.

This clonotype was observed at least ten times. V is TRBV11-2 and J is TRBJ1-3; D unclear. Germline CDR1 SGHAT, CDR2 FQNNGV. V was shortened by 5 bases and J by 0 bases, with 17 bases between the two germline ends. The CDR3 consists of 17 residues. CDR3: CASSPTPGSSSGNTIYF. Written as DNA, the CDR3 is TGTGCCAGCAGCCCTACGCCCGGGTCCAGCTCTGGAAACACCATATATTTT.

This clonotype was seen just once. The CDR3 here is CASSFGVGGYTF. The CDR3 DNA reads as TGTGCCAGCAGTTTCGGGGTTGGCGGCTACACCTTC. J is TRBJ1-2 and V is TRBV12-3 or TRBV12-4; unclear D gene. The CDR3 is 12 residues long. The V end was cut by 3 bases, the J end by 8 bases, with 10 bases between.

This chain uses TRBV10-3 with TRBJ2-3; 9 bases line up with TRBD2. CDR3 size: 14 residues. Per the germline V gene, CDR1 is ENHRY and CDR2 is SYGVKD. J lost 3 bases, V lost 5 bases, and 3 bases had no gene match. The CDR3 coding sequence is TGTGCCATCAGTTTAGCGGGAGAGACAGATACGCAGTATTTT. Translation gives CAISLAGETDTQYF.

The chain uses TRBV20-1 and TRBJ2-5; 11 positions agree with TRBD1. J lost 5 bases, V lost 3 bases, and 8 bases had no gene match. Germline lookup yields CDR1 DFQATT and CDR2 SNEGSKA (reference sequence). The CDR3 has 15 residues. The CDR3 nucleotides read TGCAGTGCTAGGAAAGCGGACAGGGGGCTGGAGACCCAGTACTTC. The encoded protein is CSARKADRGLETQYF.

At least ten counts were recorded for this clonotype. The chain combines TRBV29-1 with TRBJ1-2; D not certain. CDR1 SQVTM and CDR2 ANQGSEA come from the germline V gene. Trimming shortened V by 6 bases and J by 3 bases, and 14 bases separated the two germline ends. This CDR3 region has 13 residues. Here the CDR3 DNA reads TGCAGCGTACCGCTATATCCCGACTATGGCTACACCTTC. It specifies CSVPLYPDYGYTF.

This clonotype was picked up a small number of times. The chain carries TRBV24-1 and TRBJ2-3; D ambiguous. The CDR3 consists of 13 residues. The germline gives CDR1 KGHDR, CDR2 SFDVKD. The ends were cut back, 5 bases at V and 6 bases at J, with 11 bases in the middle. CDR3 region: CATSAPGPDTQYF. CDR3 DNA sequence: TGTGCCACCAGTGCCCCAGGCCCCGATACGCAGTATTTT.

V gene TRBV2 combines with J gene TRBJ2-7, with 8 bases aligning to TRBD1. This CDR3 contains 14 residues. The junction had 6 bases not matched to a gene; V was cut back by 5 bases and J by 3 bases. Germline V gene lookup returns CDR1 SNHLY and CDR2 FYNNEI. The CDR3 sequence is CASSRDRSHYEQYV. The DNA of the CDR3 is TGTGCCAGCAGTCGGGACAGGAGCCACTACGAGCAGTACGTC.

The rearrangement joins TRBV3-1 to TRBJ2-3, with 11 bases lining up with TRBD2. Germline loops: CDR1 LGHDT, CDR2 YNNKEL (reference sequence). Trimming removed 4 bases from V and 5 bases from J; junction bases left unmatched: 8. The CDR3 covers 16 residues. The CDR3 region has the DNA TGTGCCAGCAGCCGCCGACTAGCGGGATTCGAAGATACGCAGTATTTT. Its protein product is CASSRRLAGFEDTQYF.

The sample holds a few counts of this clonotype. The V and J genes are TRBV6-5 and TRBJ2-4; weak D call: TRBD1 (5 bases). The V gene's germline CDR1 is MNHEY and CDR2 SVGAGI. The CDR3 is made up of 16 amino acids. The ends were cut back, 4 bases at V and 0 bases at J, with 13 bases in the middle. The CDR3 DNA follows: TGTGCCAGCAGTTCCTTTGGACACTTAGCCAAAAACATTCAGTACTTC. It yields the protein CASSSFGHLAKNIQYF.

The J gene is TRBJ2-1, the V gene TRBV5-1, with 9 bases matching TRBD1. The CDR3 is 15 residues long. The germline CDR1 and CDR2 sequences are SGHRS and YFSETQ. After removal of 7 bases from V and 8 bases from J, the junction contained 13 bases not matched to a gene. The CDR3 coding sequence is TGCGCCAGCTCCGAATCGGGACAGGGAGGGGATGAGCAGTTCTTC. It codes for CASSESGQGGDEQFF.

This clonotype was recorded many times. The chain joins TRBV12-3 or TRBV12-4 to TRBJ1-1; D not resolved. The ends were cut back, 7 bases at V and 0 bases at J, with 6 bases in the middle. The CDR3 totals 12 residues. The CDR3 loop is CASIGLNTEAFF. The CDR3 region has the DNA TGTGCCAGCATTGGCTTGAACACTGAAGCTTTCTTT.

This chain uses TRBV5-1 with TRBJ2-2; D perhaps matches TRBD1 (6 bases). The CDR3 is 15 residues long. The germline V gene encodes CDR1 SGHRS and CDR2 YFSETQ. The V gene lost 4 bases and the J gene lost 2 bases, with 12 bases spanning the gap. The CDR3: CASSQTGFNTGELFF. Here the CDR3 DNA reads TGCGCCAGCAGCCAGACAGGATTTAACACCGGGGAGCTGTTTTTT.

This chain connects TRBV18 to TRBJ2-5; weak D call: TRBD1 (6 bases). Germline lookup yields CDR1 KGHSH and CDR2 LQKENI. Trimming took off 6 bases at V and 0 bases at J, with 17 bases between the two ends. The CDR3 is 16 residues long. In DNA, the CDR3 is TGTGCCAGCTCCCGGACAGAGATCATAAACCAAGAGACCCAGTACTTC. It yields the protein CASSRTEIINQETQYF.

This clonotype was observed at least ten times. The chain is built from TRBV7-3 and TRBJ2-3; 8 nucleotides line up with TRBD2. V lost 4 bases, J lost 4 bases, and 13 bases stayed unmatched. This CDR3 is 17 amino acids long. Germline assignment: CDR1 SGHTA and CDR2 FQGTGA. The CDR3 nucleotides read TGTGCCAGCAGCTCCCGCGGGGGAGCGGGAGTGTCAGATACGCAGTATTTT. Residues: CASSSRGGAGVSDTQYF.

Note on this clonotype: The CDR3 does not end in the conserved phenylalanine or tryptophan, so this is likely a read error. It is unclear where the CDR3 begins or ends on the DNA, so no DNA is shown, and the CDR3 is as TCRdb lists it. The chain employs TRBV2 and TRBJ2-1; the D segment call TRBD2 is taken from the table without a DNA check. Germline CDR1 and CDR2: SNHLY and FYNNEI. The CDR3 comprises 12 residues, both ends counted. This chain's CDR3 is CASTEEGLFRSN.

This clonotype showed up just a few times. The genes are TRBV10-3 and TRBJ1-1, with D unresolved. Germline CDR1 is ENHRY and CDR2 is SYGVKD. Trimming stripped 8 bases from V and 3 bases from J, with 13 bases between. The CDR3 consists of 13 residues. In nucleotides, the CDR3 is TGTGCCATCGCGCTAGGCCCGGACACTGAAGCTTTCTTT. It specifies CAIALGPDTEAFF.

Only a few counts were recorded for this clonotype. The V gene is TRBV3-1, the J gene TRBJ1-1; a weak D match, TRBD1 (5 bases). The CDR3 consists of 13 residues. Trimming took 4 bases from V and 8 from J, leaving 14 bases between them. Germline loops: CDR1 LGHDT, CDR2 YNNKEL (reference sequence). CDR3 nucleotides: TGTGCCAGCAGCCCAGGGAGCGCCGGGGAAGCTTTCTTT. It is translated as CASSPGSAGEAFF.

The chain joins TRBV10-2 to TRBJ2-1; 7 bases align to TRBD2. From germline, CDR1 is WSHSY and CDR2 SAAADI. V lost 7 bases, J lost 5 bases, and 8 bases stayed unmatched. The CDR3 loop spans 14 amino acids. The CDR3 DNA sequence: TGCGCCAGCATCGACTGGGGGGGTCACAATGAGCAGTTCTTC. Translating gives CASIDWGGHNEQFF.

The rearrangement joins TRBV3-1 to TRBJ2-6, with a tentative D call TRBD2 (6 bases). This CDR3 spans 16 amino acids. Trimming took 1 base from V and 2 from J, leaving 9 bases between them. Germline CDR1 is LGHDT and CDR2 is YNNKEL (reference sequence). The CDR3 sequence is CASSQAGVAGANVLTF. In DNA, the CDR3 is TGTGCCAGCAGCCAAGCGGGGGTGGCTGGGGCCAACGTCCTGACTTTC.